The 11 T cell receptor beta chains given below trace back to one sample, sequenced in a study of T cell responses to AZD1222 COVID-19 vaccine. Sequencing used immunoSEQ multiplex PCR; TCRdb keeps in-frame clones, though not all of them. There are roughly 140,000 clones in the sample; approximately 87% occur only once, and about 9% lies in the top ten. The input for sequencing was peripheral blood, taken 28 days after the second AZD1222 dose. The receptor set was obtained from an adult who received the AZD1222 COVID-19 vaccine.

Only a few counts were recorded for this clone. V usage is TRBV28 and J usage is TRBJ2-3; D remains ambiguous. V was trimmed by 1 base and J by 3 bases, leaving 11 bases between them. The CDR3 has 15 amino acids. Germline loops: CDR1 MDHEN, CDR2 SYDVKM. The CDR3 DNA reads TGTGCCAGCAGTTTATTAGGACCAAGAACAGATACGCAGTATTTT. It is translated as CASSLLGPRTDTQYF.

J is TRBJ2-1 and V is TRBV7-2, with 8 bases identical to TRBD1. The CDR3 is made up of 15 amino acids. Germline assignment: CDR1 SGHTA and CDR2 FQGNSA. The V segment lost 4 bases and the J segment 5 bases; nucleotides outside the gene matches: 7. The DNA for the CDR3 is TGTGCCAGCAGCTGGCGACAGGGGAACAACAATGAGCAGTTCTTC. Translated: CASSWRQGNNNEQFF.

The chain combines TRBV7-2 with TRBJ2-1, with D perhaps assigned TRBD1 or TRBD2 (5 bases each). Per the germline V gene, CDR1 is SGHTA and CDR2 is FQGNSA. CDR3 length: 14 amino acids. V dropped 1 base and J dropped 7 bases, with 11 bases sitting between them. The CDR3 spells CASSLGGTSNEQFF. CDR3 sequence (DNA): TGTGCCAGCAGCTTAGGGGGGACGTCTAATGAGCAGTTCTTC.

The CDR3 region is CASSQDRGRTNTGELFF. The CDR3, as DNA: TGTGCCAGCAGCCAAGATCGGGGCAGGACGAACACCGGGGAGCTGTTTTTT. J is TRBJ2-2 and V is TRBV3-1 (or the pseudogene TRBV3-2), with D perhaps assigned TRBD1 or TRBD2 (5 bases each). The CDR3 has 17 residues. V was clipped by 0 bases and J by 0 bases, with 11 bases between them. The germline V gene encodes CDR1 LGHDT and CDR2 YNNKEL (reference sequence).

The J gene is TRBJ1-5, the V gene TRBV24-1, with TRBD1 identical over 10 bases. With 4 bases clipped from V and 5 bases from J, the junction kept 7 bases outside the gene matches. CDR1 KGHDR and CDR2 SFDVKD come from the germline V gene. The CDR3 has 16 residues. CDR3 DNA: TGTGCCACCAGTGACCGTGGACAGGGGGGGTATCAGCCCCAGCATTTT. Protein: CATSDRGQGGYQPQHF.

This chain connects TRBV12-3 or TRBV12-4 to TRBJ2-1; the D is unclear. The germline V and J ends were trimmed by 6 bases and 9 bases, with 12 bases remaining between them. The CDR3 spans 12 residues. CDR3 sequence: CASSFPLGEQFF. As DNA, the CDR3 is TGTGCCAGCAGCTTCCCCTTAGGTGAGCAGTTCTTC.

The rearrangement uses TRBV9 and TRBJ2-6, with D tentatively TRBD1 or TRBD2 (5 bases each). The CDR3 spans 15 residues. V lost 10 bases and J 4 bases, leaving 18 bases between the germline ends. Germline V gene lookup returns CDR1 SGDLS and CDR2 YYNGEE. CDR3 nucleotide sequence: TGTGCCTCATCCCGGGGCCGCGGGGGGGCCAACGTCCTGACTTTC. Encoded protein: CASSRGRGGANVLTF.

The DNA for the CDR3 is TGTGCCAGCAGCCGGGAGTCCTATAATTCACCCCTCCACTTT. Protein sequence: CASSRESYNSPLHF. This chain links TRBV27 with TRBJ1-6, with no clear D. V was shortened by 6 bases and J by 1 base, with 7 bases between the two germline ends. The CDR3 length is 14 residues. Germline V gene data show CDR1 as MNHEY and CDR2 as SMNVEV (reference sequence).

This clone was observed once. The chain is built from TRBV27 and TRBJ1-1; D perhaps matches TRBD1 (5 bases). The CDR3 covers 14 residues. Per germline, CDR1 MNHEY and CDR2 SMNVEV (reference sequence). Between the trimmed V and J ends, which lost 2 bases and 4 bases, there was a span of 11 bases. The DNA of the CDR3 is TGTGCCAGCAGTTTAAGGTTAGGGGCCACTGAAGCTTTCTTT. The encoded protein is CASSLRLGATEAFF.

This clone was detected once. The CDR3 here is CASSIRASDIQYF. CDR3 nucleotide sequence: TGTGCCAGTAGTATAAGAGCATCGGACATTCAGTACTTC. The chain joins TRBV19 to TRBJ2-4; D unclear. Germline CDR1 is LNHDA and CDR2 is SQIVND (reference sequence). This CDR3 spans 13 amino acids. V was pared by 2 bases and J by 8 bases, with 10 bases between.

A single count supports this clone. The rearrangement uses TRBV9 and TRBJ2-7; D is possibly TRBD1 (5 bases). Germline V gene lookup returns CDR1 SGDLS and CDR2 YYNGEE. The CDR3 has 14 amino acids. Trimming removed 3 bases at V and 2 bases at J, with 12 bases between. In DNA, the CDR3 is TGTGCCAGCAGCGCGACAGCGCTTACCTACGAGCAGTACTTC. As protein: CASSATALTYEQYF.